This T cell receptor (beta chain) was sequenced in a study of regulatory T cells in long-lasting Graves disease. This clonotype was counted a few times. Antigen specificity is unknown. Study findings and constraints: More public clonotypes were shared by persistent patients (about 3,000) than by new patients (around 990).

Per the germline V gene, CDR1 is DFQATT and CDR2 is SNEGSKA (reference sequence). Trimming shortened V by 1 base and J by 5 bases, and 11 bases separated the two germline ends. This CDR3 is 13 amino acids long. Time point denoted: newly diagnosed GD, antithyroid drugs for less than 3 months. Isolated PBMC RNA provided the starting material for the TCR library. Patients were enrolled at an endocrinology department in Xi'an, China. Library construction for TCR beta used iRepertoire HTBI primers and Arm-PCR of CDR3 regions. TCRdb analysed the multiplex PCR reads with MiXCR anew, one entry per CDR3 protein. The sample has 450,000 to 600,000 distinct CDR3 sequences; 13% are singletons. These data also formed part of another study, on T cells in Graves' hyperthyroidism and ophthalmopathy. That work adds: Any patient presenting with uncontrolled infection, other autoimmune disease, pregnancy or lactation was left out.

The receptor's source is a man under 40 with Graves disease. This specimen consisted of peripheral blood mononuclear cells (PBMCs), obtained at new diagnosis, from a patient treated with antithyroid drugs. The V gene is TRBV20-1, the J gene TRBJ2-5; the D gene is possibly TRBD2 (5 bases). Written as DNA, the CDR3 is TGCAGTGCTAGAGCGTGGGGAGAGGAGACCCAGTACTTC. Protein: CSARAWGEETQYF.